A single sample is the source of the 8 T cell receptor beta chains below, sequenced in a study of CD8 T cells in ankylosing spondylitis. TCRdb fed the 5' RACE reads into MiXCR, producing one record per CDR3 protein. This table has 200,000 to 250,000 distinct CDR3 sequences, under 12% appearing once. Source material: blood, either unsorted or a sorted T cell fraction (not recorded which). The receptors were gathered from a male donor with ankylosing spondylitis or in good health (not recorded which).

This clonotype was recorded at least ten times. V gene TRBV7-6 combines with J gene TRBJ2-7; 7 positions agree with TRBD1. The CDR3 runs 13 residues. In germline, CDR1 is SGHVS, CDR2 FNYEAQ. Trimming cost V 0 bases and J 6 bases; bases outside gene matches: 2. In DNA, the CDR3 is TGTGCCAGCAGCTTAGCGAGGGGGCGCGAGCAGTACTTC. The encoded protein is CASSLARGREQYF.

This clonotype was counted ten times or more. The chain carries TRBV28 and TRBJ1-5; possible D gene TRBD1, 6 bases. In germline, CDR1 is MDHEN, CDR2 SYDVKM. The V and J ends lost 6 bases and 7 bases respectively, with 19 bases between them. The CDR3 runs 15 residues. In DNA form, the CDR3 reads TGTGCCAGCAGGGAAGGGAAGGCAGGGGCACAGCCCCAGCATTTT. Translation gives CASREGKAGAQPQHF.

This clonotype was detected many times. CDR3 DNA: TGTGCCAGCAGTCAAGCGGGGGGGGGCAATCAGCCCCAGCATTTT. Translating gives CASSQAGGGNQPQHF. The chain employs TRBV27 and TRBJ1-5; perhaps TRBD1 as D (5 bases). Germline V CDR1 and CDR2: MNHEY, SMNVEV (reference sequence). V dropped 5 bases and J dropped 2 bases, with 13 bases sitting between them. The CDR3 consists of 15 residues.

This clonotype was seen a few times. Possible read error: a much larger clone is one base away. The chain employs TRBV7-2 and TRBJ1-5; unclear D gene. Deletions cut 0 bases from V and 3 bases from J, with 3 bases between. Germline CDR1 is SGHTA and CDR2 is FQGNSA. The CDR3 covers 13 residues. CDR3 bases: TGTGCCAGCAGCTTAGCCTTCAATCAGCCCCAGCATTTT. It is translated as CASSLAFNQPQHF.

This clonotype was seen at least ten times. This chain joins TRBV3-1 and TRBJ2-1; 7 nucleotides match TRBD1. The J segment lost 7 bases and the V segment lost 2 bases, leaving 8 bases of the junction unmatched. In germline, CDR1 is LGHDT, CDR2 YNNKEL (reference sequence). The CDR3 covers 15 residues. CDR3 sequence (DNA): TGTGCCAGCAGCCAACTGGCAGGGGGTTTGAATGAGCAGTTCTTC. It specifies CASSQLAGGLNEQFF.

As for this clonotype: A read error may be the cause here, since a much bigger clone is one base away. The chain carries TRBV3-1 and TRBJ2-2; 8 nucleotides line up with TRBD1. The CDR3 totals 16 residues. Per the germline V gene, CDR1 is LGHDT and CDR2 is YNNKEL (reference sequence). CDR3 nucleotide sequence: TGTGCCAGCAGCCCGAAGACAGGGGCCGACACCAGGGAGCTGTTTTTT. Protein sequence: CASSPKTGADTRELFF.

This chain uses TRBV5-1 with TRBJ2-3; D may be TRBD1 or TRBD2 (5 bases each). V lost 3 bases and J lost 6, with 17 bases in between. Germline-derived CDR1 and CDR2 are SGHRS and YFSETQ. The CDR3 loop spans 15 amino acids. CDR3 coding DNA: TGCGCCAGCAGCTCGACCCGGGACCTTGGGGATACGCAGTATTTT. Encoded protein: CASSSTRDLGDTQYF.

The genes are TRBV30 and TRBJ2-1; a possible D gene is TRBD2 (6 bases). This CDR3 has 15 residues. V lost 0 bases and J 1 base, leaving 10 bases between the germline ends. The germline V gene encodes CDR1 GTSNPN and CDR2 SVGIG (reference sequence). The CDR3 region is CAWSVLALSYNEQFF. The CDR3 coding sequence is TGTGCCTGGAGTGTACTAGCCTTGTCCTACAATGAGCAGTTCTTC. Variable domain in full (rest from reference TRBV30 and TRBJ2-1): SQTIHQWPATLVQPVGSPLSLECTVEGTSNPNLYWYRQAAGRGLQLLFYSVGIGQISSEVPQNLSASRPQDRQFILSSKKLLLSDSGFYLCAWSVLALSYNEQFFGPGTRLTVL.